The 6 T cell receptor beta chains listed next were all sequenced from one sample in a study of shared clonotypes between healthy human individuals. Using immunoSEQ multiplex PCR, the repertoire was profiled, and TCRdb retains in-frame clones only, with some absent. The data hold about 1 million clones, with about 75% observed a single time. The sample was memory CD4+ T cells sorted from blood. Documented subset: CD45RA-negative fraction. These receptor sequences come from a man younger than 35 in good health.

The chain uses TRBV21-1 and TRBJ1-4; the table's D call TRBD1 went unverified against the DNA. TRBV21-1 represents a pseudogene. The CDR3 sequence is 20 residues long. The DNA for the CDR3 is TGTGCCAGCAGCAAAGCAGCAACAGGGGACGCCCATCCAACTAATGAAAAACTGTTTTTT. Its translation is CASSKAATGDAHPTNEKLFF.

The chain joins TRBV9 to TRBJ2-3; D is perhaps TRBD2 (5 bases). The V gene's germline CDR1 is SGDLS and CDR2 YYNGEE. This CDR3 has 12 amino acids. Trimming took off 4 bases at V and 6 bases at J, with 9 bases between the two ends. The DNA of the CDR3 is TGTGCCAGCAGCCGGACTGGTGATACGCAGTATTTT. Translating it yields CASSRTGDTQYF.

The chain links TRBV5-1 to TRBJ2-3; 10 nucleotides align to TRBD2. Germline V gene lookup returns CDR1 SGHRS and CDR2 YFSETQ. The CDR3 is 16 residues long. Trimming took 5 bases from V and 2 from J; bases not matched to a gene: 8. The CDR3 region is CASSGGTSANTDTQYF. For the CDR3, the DNA is TGCGCCAGCAGTGGAGGGACTAGCGCTAACACAGATACGCAGTATTTT.

The chain recombines TRBV2 with TRBJ2-7, with D unresolved. The germline gives CDR1 SNHLY, CDR2 FYNNEI. Between the trimmed V and J ends, which lost 6 bases and 0 bases, there was a span of 12 bases. The CDR3 totals 14 residues. The CDR3 loop is CASREDGASYEQYF. DNA for the CDR3: TGTGCCAGCAGAGAGGACGGAGCCTCCTACGAGCAGTACTTC. Drawing the rest from reference TRBV2 and TRBJ2-7, the complete variable domain is EPEVTQTPSHQVTQMGQEVILRCVPISNHLYFYWYRQILGQKVEFLVSFYNNEISEKSEIFDDQFSVERPDGSNFTLKIRSTKLEDSAMYFCASREDGASYEQYFGPGTRLTVT.

This clone was recorded many times. The V gene is TRBV18, the J gene TRBJ1-4; D may be TRBD1 (6 bases). V was pared by 3 bases and J by 0 bases, with 23 bases between. CDR1 is KGHSH and CDR2 is LQKENI in the germline V gene. This CDR3 region has 20 residues. The CDR3 DNA is TGTGCCAGCTCACCCGCCTGGAAGGCCAGGGGTTCGACAACTAATGAAAAACTGTTTTTT. Protein product: CASSPAWKARGSTTNEKLFF.

V is TRBV11-2 and J is TRBJ1-1, with D possibly matching TRBD1 (5 bases). CDR3 length: 13 amino acids. Germline-derived CDR1 and CDR2 are SGHAT and FQNNGV. V dropped 1 base and J dropped 7 bases, with 10 bases sitting between them. This chain's CDR3 is CASSLGWGSEAFF. DNA of the CDR3: TGTGCCAGCAGCTTAGGGTGGGGGAGTGAAGCTTTCTTT.